The T cell receptor (beta chain) under discussion was sequenced for a study of blood T cell repertoires in COVID-19. The wider study: The analysed material was cDNA or gDNA that came from T cells, B-cell-depleted T cells, or PBMCs.

Germline-derived CDR1 and CDR2 are LNHDA and SQIVND (reference sequence). V was shortened by 4 bases and J by 3 bases, with 5 bases between the two germline ends. The length of the CDR3 is 12 residues. Libraries were prepared by immunoSEQ multiplex PCR; TCRdb keeps only in-frame clonotypes and omits some of them. Seen here are about 45,000 clones, around 80% observed once, and the top ten hold approximately 8%. This receptor was taken from an elderly man in a cohort sampled during active COVID-19. This rearrangement joins TRBV19 to TRBJ2-3, with D unresolved. The specimen was peripheral blood. CDR3 protein: CASSSRTDTQYF. In DNA, the CDR3 is TGTGCCAGTAGTAGCCGGACAGATACGCAGTATTTT.